This record covers a single TCR beta chain. Other DNA sequences in this sample translate to the same CDR3. These data originate in a study of cytotoxic CD8 clonotypes in ibrutinib-treated CLL. Study-level background: Of the patients, 11 were relapsed/refractory, about 15 treatment-naive and roughly 17 IGHV unmutated.

The CDR3 covers 15 residues. The germline CDR1 and CDR2 sequences are SGDLS and YYNGEE. V lost 0 bases and J lost 0; bases outside the gene matches: 2. Sequenced by immunoSEQ multiplex PCR; TCRdb stores in-frame clones only, minus some. This table holds approximately 330,000 clones, about 80% found once. The starting material was PBMCs, obtained before ibrutinib treatment. The clonotype originates from a human donor with chronic lymphocytic leukemia. The chain joins TRBV9 to TRBJ2-5, with 7 bases identical to TRBD2. Here the CDR3 DNA reads TGTGCCAGCAGCGTAGGAGCGGGGAACCAAGAGACCCAGTACTTC. It specifies CASSVGAGNQETQYF.